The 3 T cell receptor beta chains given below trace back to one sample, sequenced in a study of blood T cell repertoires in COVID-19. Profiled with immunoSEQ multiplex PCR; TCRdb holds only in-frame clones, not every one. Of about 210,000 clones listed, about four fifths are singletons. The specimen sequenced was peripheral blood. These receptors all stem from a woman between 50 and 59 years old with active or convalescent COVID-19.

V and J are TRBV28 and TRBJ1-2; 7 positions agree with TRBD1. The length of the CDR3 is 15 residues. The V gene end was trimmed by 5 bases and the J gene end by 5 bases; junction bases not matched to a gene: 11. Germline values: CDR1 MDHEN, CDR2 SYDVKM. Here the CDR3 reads CASSLGGGPAYGYTF. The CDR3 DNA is TGTGCCAGCAGTCTCGGAGGGGGCCCAGCGTATGGCTACACCTTC.

The CDR3 is CASSMSSPTSYNEQFF. CDR3 sequence (DNA): TGTGCCAGTAGTATGTCTAGCCCCACATCCTACAATGAGCAGTTCTTC. V gene TRBV19 combines with J gene TRBJ2-1; D possibly corresponds to TRBD2 (5 bases). The germline CDR1 and CDR2 sequences are LNHDA and SQIVND (reference sequence). V was shortened by 3 bases and J by 1 base, with 13 bases between the two germline ends. CDR3 size: 16 residues.

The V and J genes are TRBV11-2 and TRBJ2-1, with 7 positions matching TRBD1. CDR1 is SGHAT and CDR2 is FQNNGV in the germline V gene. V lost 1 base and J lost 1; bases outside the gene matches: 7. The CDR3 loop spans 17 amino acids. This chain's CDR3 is CASSLVLRQGSYNEQFF. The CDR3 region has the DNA TGTGCCAGCAGCTTAGTTTTGCGACAGGGTTCCTACAATGAGCAGTTCTTC.